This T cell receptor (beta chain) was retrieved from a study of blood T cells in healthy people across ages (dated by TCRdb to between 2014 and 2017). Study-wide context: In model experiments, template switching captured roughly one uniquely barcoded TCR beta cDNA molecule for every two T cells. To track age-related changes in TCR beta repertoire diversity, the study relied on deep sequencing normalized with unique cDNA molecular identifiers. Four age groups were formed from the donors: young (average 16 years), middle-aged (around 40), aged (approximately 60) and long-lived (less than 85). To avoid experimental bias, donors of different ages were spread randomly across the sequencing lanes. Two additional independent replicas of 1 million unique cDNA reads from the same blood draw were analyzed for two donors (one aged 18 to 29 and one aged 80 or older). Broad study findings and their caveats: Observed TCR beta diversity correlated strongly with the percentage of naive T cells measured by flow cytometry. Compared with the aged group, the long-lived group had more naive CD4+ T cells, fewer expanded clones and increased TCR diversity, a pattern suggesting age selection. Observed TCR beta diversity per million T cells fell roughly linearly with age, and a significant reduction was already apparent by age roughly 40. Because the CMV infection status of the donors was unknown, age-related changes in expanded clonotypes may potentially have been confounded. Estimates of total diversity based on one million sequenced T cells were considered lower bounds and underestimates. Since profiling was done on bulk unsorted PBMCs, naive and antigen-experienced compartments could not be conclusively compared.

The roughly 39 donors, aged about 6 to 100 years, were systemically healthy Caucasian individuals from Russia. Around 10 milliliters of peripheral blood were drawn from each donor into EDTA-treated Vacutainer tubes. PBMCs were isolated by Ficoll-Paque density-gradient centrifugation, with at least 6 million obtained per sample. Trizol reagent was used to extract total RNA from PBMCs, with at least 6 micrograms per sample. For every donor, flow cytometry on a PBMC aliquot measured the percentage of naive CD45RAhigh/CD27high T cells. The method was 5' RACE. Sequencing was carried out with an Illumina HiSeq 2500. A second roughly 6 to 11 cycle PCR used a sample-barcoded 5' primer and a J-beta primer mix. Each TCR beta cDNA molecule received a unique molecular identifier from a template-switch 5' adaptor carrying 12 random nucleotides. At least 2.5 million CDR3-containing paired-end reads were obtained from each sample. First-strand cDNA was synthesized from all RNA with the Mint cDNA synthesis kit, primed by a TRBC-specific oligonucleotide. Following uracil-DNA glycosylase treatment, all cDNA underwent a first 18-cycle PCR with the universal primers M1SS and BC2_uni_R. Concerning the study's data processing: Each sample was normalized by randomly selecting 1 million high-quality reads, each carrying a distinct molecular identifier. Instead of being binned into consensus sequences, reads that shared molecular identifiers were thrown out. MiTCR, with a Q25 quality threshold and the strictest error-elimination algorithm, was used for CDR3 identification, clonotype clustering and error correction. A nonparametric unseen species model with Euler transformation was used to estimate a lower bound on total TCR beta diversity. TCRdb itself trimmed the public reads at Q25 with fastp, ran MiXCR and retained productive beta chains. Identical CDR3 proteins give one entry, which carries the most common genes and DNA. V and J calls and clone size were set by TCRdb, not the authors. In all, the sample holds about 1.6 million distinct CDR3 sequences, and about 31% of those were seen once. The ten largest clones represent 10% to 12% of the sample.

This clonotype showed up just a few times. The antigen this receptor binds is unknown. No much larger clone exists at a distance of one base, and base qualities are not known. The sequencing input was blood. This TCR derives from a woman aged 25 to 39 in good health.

The DNA sequence follows: TGTGCCAGCAGCTCCCGGGACAGGGGTCCCTTCGCGAACACCGGGGAGCTGTTTTTT. Its translation is CASSSRDRGPFANTGELFF. The chain couples TRBV9 to TRBJ2-2; 10 of the junction bases match TRBD1. The CDR3 spans 19 residues, from the cysteine through the phenylalanine. The read is trimmed to its CDR3 DNA, 57 bases read in frame from base 1. The germline V gene encodes CDR1 SGDLS and CDR2 YYNGEE. Germline trimming amounts to 4 bases on V and 0 bases on J, with 12 as the count of junction bases outside the gene matches.